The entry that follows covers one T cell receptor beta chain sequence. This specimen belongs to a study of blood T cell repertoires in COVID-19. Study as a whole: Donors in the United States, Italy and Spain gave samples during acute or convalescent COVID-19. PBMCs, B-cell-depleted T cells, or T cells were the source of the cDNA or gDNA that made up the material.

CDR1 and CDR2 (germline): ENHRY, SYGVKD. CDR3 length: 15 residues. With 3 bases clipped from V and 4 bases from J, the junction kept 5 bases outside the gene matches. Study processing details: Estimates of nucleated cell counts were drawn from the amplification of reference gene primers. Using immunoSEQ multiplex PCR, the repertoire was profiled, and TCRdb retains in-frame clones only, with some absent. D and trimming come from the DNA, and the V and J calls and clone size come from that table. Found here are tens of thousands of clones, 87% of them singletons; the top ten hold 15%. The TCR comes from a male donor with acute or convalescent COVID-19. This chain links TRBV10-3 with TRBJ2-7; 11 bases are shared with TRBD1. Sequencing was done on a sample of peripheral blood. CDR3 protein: CAISDPDRGRYEQYF. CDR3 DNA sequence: TGTGCCATCAGTGACCCGGACAGGGGGCGGTACGAGCAGTACTTC.